The clone carrying this T cell receptor beta chain was counted between two and nine times. The target antigen is unknown. This sample is part of a study of cytomegalovirus exposure and HLA in healthy donors. At the level of the study: Researchers found that just over 80% of 398 genotyped donors fell within the Caucasian-associated ancestry cluster. General study points: Clonal expansion, a later analysis showed, was greater in HLA-associated TCR beta chains than in equally common others. For presence/absence analyses, sequencing depth was assumed to be roughly uniform across donors.

CDR3 length: 20 residues. Germline values: CDR1 MNHNS, CDR2 SASEGT. Trimming took 3 bases from V and 6 from J, leaving 32 bases between them. 13 Jbeta primers and 60 Vbeta primers were used for the PCR. Here immunoSEQ multiplex PCR was the method, and the copy in TCRdb shows in-frame clones only, minus some. The sample lists about 160,000 clones, 60% to 80% occurring once. Healthy donors of bone marrow made up the group. This chain uses TRBV6-1 with TRBJ1-2; D possibly corresponds to TRBD1 (5 bases). Material: PBMCs. This clonotype originated in a man aged 50 or older in good health and CMV-seropositive. CDR3 amino acids: CASSDPTAGFANPAIHGYTF. The CDR3 DNA sequence: TGTGCCAGCAGTGACCCTACGGCAGGGTTCGCGAATCCTGCCATACATGGCTACACCTTC.